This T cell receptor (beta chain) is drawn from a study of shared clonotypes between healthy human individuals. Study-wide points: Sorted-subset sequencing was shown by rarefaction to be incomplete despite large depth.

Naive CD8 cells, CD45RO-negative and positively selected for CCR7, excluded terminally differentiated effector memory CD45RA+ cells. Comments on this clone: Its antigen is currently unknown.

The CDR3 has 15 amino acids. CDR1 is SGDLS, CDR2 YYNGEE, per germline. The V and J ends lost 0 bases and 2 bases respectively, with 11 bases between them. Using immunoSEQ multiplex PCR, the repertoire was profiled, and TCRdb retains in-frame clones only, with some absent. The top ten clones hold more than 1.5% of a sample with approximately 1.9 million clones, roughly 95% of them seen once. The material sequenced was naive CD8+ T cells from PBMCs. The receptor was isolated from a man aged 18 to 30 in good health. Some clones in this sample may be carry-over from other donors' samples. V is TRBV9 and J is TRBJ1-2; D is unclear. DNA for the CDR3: TGTGCCAGCAGCGTAGGCCAGCTGCCGAACTATGGCTACACCTTC. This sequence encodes CASSVGQLPNYGYTF.